This TCR beta chain was recovered during a study of blood T cell repertoires in COVID-19. At the level of the study: Some COVID-19 samples were acute and others convalescent; all came from the United States, Italy and Spain. Sources were T cells, B-cell-depleted T cells, or PBMCs; the material itself was cDNA or gDNA.

CDR3 length: 14 amino acids. Germline V gene data show CDR1 as SGHRS and CDR2 as YFSETQ. Trimming removed 0 bases from V and 4 bases from J, with 10 bases in between. Per the original methods: Estimates of nucleated cell counts were drawn from the amplification of reference gene primers. Sequencing was performed with immunoSEQ multiplex PCR; in TCRdb, only in-frame clones are kept and a portion is missing. Clone size and V and J calls were adopted from that table, with D and trimming inferred from the DNA. This sample has 200,000 to 250,000 clones; roughly 86% occur once, and the top ten carry 1.5% to 2%.

The receptor comes from a woman aged 55-70 years who had recovered from COVID-19. The chain recombines TRBV5-1 with TRBJ2-5; D is perhaps TRBD2 (5 bases). Sequenced input: peripheral blood. The CDR3 bases are TGCGCCAGCAGCTTGGAGGTGGCGGGAGAGACCCAGTACTTC. Its protein product is CASSLEVAGETQYF.